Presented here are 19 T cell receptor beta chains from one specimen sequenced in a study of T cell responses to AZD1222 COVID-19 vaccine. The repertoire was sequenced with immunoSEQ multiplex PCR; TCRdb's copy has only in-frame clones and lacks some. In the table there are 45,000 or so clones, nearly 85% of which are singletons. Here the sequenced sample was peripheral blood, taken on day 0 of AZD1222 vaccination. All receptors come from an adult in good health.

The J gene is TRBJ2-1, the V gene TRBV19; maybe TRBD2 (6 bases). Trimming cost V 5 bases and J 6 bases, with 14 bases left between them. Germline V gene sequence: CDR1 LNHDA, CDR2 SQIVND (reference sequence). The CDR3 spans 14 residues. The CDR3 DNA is TGTGCCAGTAGTGTCTTCAGGGAGGCCAATGAGCAGTTCTTC. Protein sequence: CASSVFREANEQFF.

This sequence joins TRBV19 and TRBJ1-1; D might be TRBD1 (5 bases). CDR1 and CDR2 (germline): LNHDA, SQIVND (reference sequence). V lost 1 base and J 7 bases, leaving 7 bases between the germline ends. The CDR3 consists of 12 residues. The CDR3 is CASSIVQGEAFF. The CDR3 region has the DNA TGTGCCAGTAGTATAGTTCAGGGTGAAGCTTTCTTT.

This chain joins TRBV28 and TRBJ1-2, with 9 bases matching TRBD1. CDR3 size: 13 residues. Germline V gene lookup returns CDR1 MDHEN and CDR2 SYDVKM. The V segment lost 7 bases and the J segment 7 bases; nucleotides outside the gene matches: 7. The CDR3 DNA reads TGTGCCAGCACTGTAACAGGGGGCGGTGGCTACACCTTC. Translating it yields CASTVTGGGGYTF.

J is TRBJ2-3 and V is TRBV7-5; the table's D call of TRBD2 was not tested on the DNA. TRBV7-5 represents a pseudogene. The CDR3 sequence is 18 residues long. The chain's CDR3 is CARSLAGTSGRAADTQYF. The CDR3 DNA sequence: TGTGCCAGAAGCTTAGCCGGGACTAGCGGGAGGGCCGCAGATACGCAGTATTTT.

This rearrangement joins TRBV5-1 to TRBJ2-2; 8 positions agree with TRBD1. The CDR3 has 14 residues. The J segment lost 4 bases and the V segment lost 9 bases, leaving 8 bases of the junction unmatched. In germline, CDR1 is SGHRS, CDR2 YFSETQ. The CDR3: CATRGQASTGELFF. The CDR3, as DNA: TGCGCCACGCGGGGACAGGCGAGCACCGGGGAGCTGTTTTTT.

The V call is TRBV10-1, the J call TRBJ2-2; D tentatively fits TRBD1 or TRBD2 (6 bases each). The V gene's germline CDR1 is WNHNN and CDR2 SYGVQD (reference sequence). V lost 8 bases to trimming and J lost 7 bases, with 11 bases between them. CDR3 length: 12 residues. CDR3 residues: CASGGGGGELFF. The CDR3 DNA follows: TGCGCCAGCGGAGGGGGAGGCGGGGAGCTGTTTTTT.

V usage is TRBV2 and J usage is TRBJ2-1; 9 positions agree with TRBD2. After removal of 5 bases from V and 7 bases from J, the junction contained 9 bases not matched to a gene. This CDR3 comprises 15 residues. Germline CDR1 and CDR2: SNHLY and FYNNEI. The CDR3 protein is CASSTVAGGANEQFF. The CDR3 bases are TGTGCCAGCAGTACAGTGGCGGGGGGGGCGAATGAGCAGTTCTTC.

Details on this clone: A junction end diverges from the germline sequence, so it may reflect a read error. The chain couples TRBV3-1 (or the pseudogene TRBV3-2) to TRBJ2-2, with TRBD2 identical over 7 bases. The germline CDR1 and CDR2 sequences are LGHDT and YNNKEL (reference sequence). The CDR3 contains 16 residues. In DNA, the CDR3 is TGTGCCCGCAGCAACGCGCCGGGGGGGAACACCGGGGAGCTGTTTTTT. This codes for CARSNAPGGNTGELFF.

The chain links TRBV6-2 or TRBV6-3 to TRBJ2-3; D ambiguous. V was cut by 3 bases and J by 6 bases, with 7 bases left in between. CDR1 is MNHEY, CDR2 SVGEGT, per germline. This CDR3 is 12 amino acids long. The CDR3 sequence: CASSYIGDTQYF. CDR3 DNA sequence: TGTGCCAGCAGTTATATCGGCGATACGCAGTATTTT.

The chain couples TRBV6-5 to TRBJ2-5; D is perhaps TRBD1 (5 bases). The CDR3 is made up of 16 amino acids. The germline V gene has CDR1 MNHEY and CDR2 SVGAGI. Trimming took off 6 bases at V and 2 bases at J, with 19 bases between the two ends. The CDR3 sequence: CASSYTYLTVQETQYF. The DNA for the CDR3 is TGTGCCAGCAGCTACACCTACTTGACAGTGCAAGAGACCCAGTACTTC.

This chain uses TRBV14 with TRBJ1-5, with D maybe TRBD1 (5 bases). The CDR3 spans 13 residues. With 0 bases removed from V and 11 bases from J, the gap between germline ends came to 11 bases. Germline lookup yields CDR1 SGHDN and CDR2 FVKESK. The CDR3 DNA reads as TGTGCCAGCAGCCAAGATCGACTGGGGGCCCAGCATTTT. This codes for CASSQDRLGAQHF.

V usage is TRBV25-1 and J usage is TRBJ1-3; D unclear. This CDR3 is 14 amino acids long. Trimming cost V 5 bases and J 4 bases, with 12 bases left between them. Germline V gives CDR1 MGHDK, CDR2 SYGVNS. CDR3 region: CASSPPGGGNTIYF. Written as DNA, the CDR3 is TGTGCCAGCAGTCCCCCGGGAGGCGGAAACACCATATATTTT.

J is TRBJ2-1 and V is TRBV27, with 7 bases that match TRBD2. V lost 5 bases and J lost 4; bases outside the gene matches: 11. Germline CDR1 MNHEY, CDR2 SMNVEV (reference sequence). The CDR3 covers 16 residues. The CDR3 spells CASSPVLAPSYNEQFF. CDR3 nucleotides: TGTGCCAGCAGTCCCGTACTAGCGCCGTCATACAATGAGCAGTTCTTC.

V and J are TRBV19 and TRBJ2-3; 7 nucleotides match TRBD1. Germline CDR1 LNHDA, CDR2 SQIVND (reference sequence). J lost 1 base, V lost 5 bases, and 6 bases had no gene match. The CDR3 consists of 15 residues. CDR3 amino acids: CASSAADRGTDTQYF. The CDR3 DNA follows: TGTGCCAGTAGTGCCGCCGACAGGGGCACAGATACGCAGTATTTT.

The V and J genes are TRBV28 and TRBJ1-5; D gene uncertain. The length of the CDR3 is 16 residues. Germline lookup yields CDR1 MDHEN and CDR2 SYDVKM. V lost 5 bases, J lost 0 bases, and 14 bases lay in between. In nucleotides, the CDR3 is TGTGCCAGCAGTCCCCTCGGGAGGGATAGCAATCAGCCCCAGCATTTT. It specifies CASSPLGRDSNQPQHF.

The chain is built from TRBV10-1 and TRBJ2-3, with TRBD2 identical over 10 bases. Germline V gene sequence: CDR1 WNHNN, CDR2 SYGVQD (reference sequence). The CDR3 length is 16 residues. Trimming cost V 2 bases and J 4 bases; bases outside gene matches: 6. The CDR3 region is CASSEAASGGPDTQYF. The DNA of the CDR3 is TGCGCCAGCAGTGAGGCGGCTAGCGGGGGCCCAGATACGCAGTATTTT.

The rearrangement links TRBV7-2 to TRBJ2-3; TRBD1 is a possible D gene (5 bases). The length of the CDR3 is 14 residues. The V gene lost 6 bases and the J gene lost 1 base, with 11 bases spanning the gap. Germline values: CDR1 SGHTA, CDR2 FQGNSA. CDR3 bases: TGTGCCAGCAGGCGACAGTGGGGCACAGATACGCAGTATTTT. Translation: CASRRQWGTDTQYF.

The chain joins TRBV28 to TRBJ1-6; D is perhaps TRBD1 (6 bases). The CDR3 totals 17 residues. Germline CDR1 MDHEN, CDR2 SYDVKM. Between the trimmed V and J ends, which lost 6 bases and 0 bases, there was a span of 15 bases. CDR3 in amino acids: CASSEFDRSSYNSPLHF. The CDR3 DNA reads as TGTGCCAGCAGCGAATTCGACAGGAGCTCCTATAATTCACCCCTCCACTTT.

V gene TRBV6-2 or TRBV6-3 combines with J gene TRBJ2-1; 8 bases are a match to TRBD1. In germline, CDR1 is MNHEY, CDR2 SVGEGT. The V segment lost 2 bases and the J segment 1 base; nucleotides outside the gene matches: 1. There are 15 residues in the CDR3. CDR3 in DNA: TGTGCCAGCAGTTACGACAGGGGATCCTACAATGAGCAGTTCTTC. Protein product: CASSYDRGSYNEQFF.